Here is one T cell receptor beta chain with its context. What it recognizes is unknown. This specimen comes from a study of vaccination effects on CD4 cells after COVID-19. Profiled with immunoSEQ multiplex PCR; TCRdb holds only in-frame clones, not every one. The sample comprises roughly 50,000 clones, roughly 76% of which are singletons, and 2.4% rests with the top ten. Expansion with viral peptide pools was applied to antigen-specific CD4+ T cells by the ViraFEST assay prior to sequencing. Having been cultured for roughly 9 days, the cells underwent CD4+ T cell isolation. Every well got a few million PBMC, which were grown with about 9.6 IU/ml IL-2 and around 10 ug/ml peptides. This CDR3 has 13 amino acids. V was clipped by 5 bases and J by 11 bases; unmatched bases: 10. CDR1 is SGHAT, CDR2 FQDESV, per germline (reference sequence).

Specimen: CD4+ T cells from PBMCs cultured with HCoV-229E spike peptides, collected before COVID-19 vaccination. The sequence was obtained from a human donor who received a COVID-19 vaccine. The chain links TRBV11-1 to TRBJ1-1, with 8 bases lining up with TRBD1. The CDR3 DNA reads TGTGCCAGCAGCCGGGACAGGCTAGACTGGGCTTTCTTT. Translation gives CASSRDRLDWAFF.